These T cell receptor beta chains were read from a single sample in a study of regulatory T cells in long-lasting Graves disease. Using its own MiXCR run on the multiplex PCR reads, TCRdb lists one record per CDR3 protein. The sample has about 350,000 distinct CDR3 sequences; 16% are singletons. In addition, the sample was reused for a study of T cells in Graves' hyperthyroidism and ophthalmopathy.

Sequencing was performed on peripheral blood mononuclear cells (PBMCs), taken at new diagnosis, from a patient treated with antithyroid drugs. These receptors all come from a man aged 40-49 years with Graves disease. CDR3s include the opening cysteine and the closing phenylalanine or tryptophan. The D gene is left open where the match is weak. Clone size is given for some rows only: seen once, a few or many times, or a class if the clone is expanded.

clone_size: many; v_call: TRBV27; d_call: TRBD1; j_call: TRBJ1-5; cdr3_aa: CASSSTGTGNQPQHF; cdr3_nt: TGTGCCAGCAGTTCCACCGGGACAGGCAATCAGCCCCAGCATTTT
clone_size: -; v_call: TRBV24-1; d_call: -; j_call: TRBJ1-6; cdr3_aa: CATSDFSGIPIHF; cdr3_nt: TGTGCCACCAGTGATTTTTCCGGTATACCCATCCACTTT
clone_size: many; v_call: TRBV27; d_call: TRBD2; j_call: TRBJ2-1; cdr3_aa: CASNPRSGGSNEQFF; cdr3_nt: TGTGCCAGCAACCCGAGGAGCGGGGGGTCGAATGAGCAGTTCTTC
clone_size: few; v_call: TRBV5-1; d_call: TRBD1; j_call: TRBJ2-5; cdr3_aa: CASSPRGQGVETQYF; cdr3_nt: TGCGCCAGCAGCCCGAGAGGACAGGGGGTAGAGACCCAGTACTTC
clone_size: few; v_call: TRBV12-5; d_call: -; j_call: TRBJ2-7; cdr3_aa: CASGLVVSWTYEQYF; cdr3_nt: TGTGCTAGTGGTTTGGTGGTGTCGTGGACCTACGAGCAGTACTTC
clone_size: many; v_call: TRBV3-2; d_call: -; j_call: TRBJ2-7; cdr3_aa: CASSRYRQGNEQYF; cdr3_nt: TGTGCCAGCAGCCGCTACCGACAGGGAAACGAGCAGTACTTC
clone_size: few; v_call: TRBV9; d_call: -; j_call: TRBJ2-3; cdr3_aa: CASSVARATDTQYF; cdr3_nt: TGTGCCAGCAGCGTAGCACGGGCAACAGATACGCAGTATTTT
clone_size: -; v_call: TRBV27; d_call: -; j_call: TRBJ1-2; cdr3_aa: CASSPNRAARGYTF; cdr3_nt: TGTGCCAGCAGTCCAAATAGAGCAGCCCGCGGCTACACCTTC
clone_size: few; v_call: TRBV2; d_call: -; j_call: TRBJ2-1; cdr3_aa: CANTFPDIYNGQFF; cdr3_nt: TGTGCCAACACCTTTCCGGACATATACAATGGGCAGTTCTTC
clone_size: many; v_call: TRBV20-1; d_call: -; j_call: TRBJ2-7; cdr3_aa: CSARPPGNYEQYF; cdr3_nt: TGCAGTGCTAGACCCCCAGGGAACTACGAGCAGTACTTC
clone_size: many; v_call: TRBV28; d_call: -; j_call: TRBJ1-5; cdr3_aa: CASRTGLAGENQPQHF; cdr3_nt: TGTGCCAGCAGGACAGGTTTGGCAGGTGAAAATCAGCCCCAGCATTTT
clone_size: -; v_call: TRBV5-1; d_call: TRBD1; j_call: TRBJ1-2; cdr3_aa: CASSLTGTGGYGYTF; cdr3_nt: TGCGCCAGCAGCTTGACCGGGACAGGGGGATATGGCTACACCTTC
clone_size: -; v_call: TRBV7-8; d_call: TRBD2; j_call: TRBJ2-7; cdr3_aa: CASISSGAYEQYF; cdr3_nt: TGTGCCAGCATTTCTAGCGGAGCCTACGAGCAGTACTTC
clone_size: -; v_call: TRBV30; d_call: -; j_call: TRBJ2-5; cdr3_aa: CAILPDQETQYF; cdr3_nt: TGTGCCATCCTCCCGGACCAAGAGACCCAGTACTTC
clone_size: -; v_call: TRBV7-9; d_call: -; j_call: TRBJ2-7; cdr3_aa: CASSLGKGGGHLYEQYF; cdr3_nt: TGTGCCAGCAGCTTAGGAAAGGGTGGGGGGCATCTCTACGAGCAGTACTTC
clone_size: once; v_call: TRBV18; d_call: TRBD1; j_call: TRBJ1-1; cdr3_aa: CASSPLRTGMNTEAFF; cdr3_nt: TGTGCCAGCTCACCGCTCAGGACAGGGATGAACACTGAAGCTTTCTTT
clone_size: -; v_call: TRBV19; d_call: -; j_call: TRBJ2-3; cdr3_aa: CASSMGDSTDTQYF; cdr3_nt: TGTGCCAGTAGTATGGGGGATAGCACAGATACGCAGTATTTT
clone_size: -; v_call: TRBV29-1; d_call: -; j_call: TRBJ1-1; cdr3_aa: CSVEAVRGAEAFF; cdr3_nt: TGCAGCGTTGAAGCCGTACGGGGGGCTGAAGCTTTCTTT
clone_size: many; v_call: TRBV2; d_call: -; j_call: TRBJ2-2; cdr3_aa: CASSYSSNTGELFF; cdr3_nt: TGTGCCAGCTCCTACAGCTCGAACACCGGGGAGCTGTTTTTT
clone_size: many; v_call: TRBV12-3/TRBV12-4; d_call: -; j_call: TRBJ1-3; cdr3_aa: CASSGPDGGNTIYF; cdr3_nt: TGTGCCAGCAGTGGACCGGACGGTGGAAACACCATATATTTT
clone_size: many; v_call: TRBV12-3/TRBV12-4; d_call: TRBD1; j_call: TRBJ2-7; cdr3_aa: CASSPGTGGVYEQYF; cdr3_nt: TGTGCCAGCAGTCCCGGGACAGGGGGCGTCTACGAGCAGTACTTC